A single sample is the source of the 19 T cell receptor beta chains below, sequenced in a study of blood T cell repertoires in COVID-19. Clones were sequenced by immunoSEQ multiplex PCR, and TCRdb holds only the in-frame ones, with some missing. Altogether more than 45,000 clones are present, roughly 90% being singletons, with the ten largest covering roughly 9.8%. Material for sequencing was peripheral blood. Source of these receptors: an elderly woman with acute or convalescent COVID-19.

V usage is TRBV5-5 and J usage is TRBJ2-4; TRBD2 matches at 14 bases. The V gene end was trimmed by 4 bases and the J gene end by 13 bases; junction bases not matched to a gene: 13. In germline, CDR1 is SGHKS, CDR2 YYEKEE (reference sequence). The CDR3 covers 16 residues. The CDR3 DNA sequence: TGTGCCAGCAGCCTACGACTAGCGGGAGGGGCAGTGGGACAGTACTTC. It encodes CASSLRLAGGAVGQYF.

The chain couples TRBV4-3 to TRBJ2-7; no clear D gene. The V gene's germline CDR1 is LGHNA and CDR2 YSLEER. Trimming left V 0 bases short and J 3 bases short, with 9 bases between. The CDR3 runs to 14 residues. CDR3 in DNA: TGCGCCAGCAGCCAAGAAACGGGTTACTACGAGCAGTACTTC. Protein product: CASSQETGYYEQYF.

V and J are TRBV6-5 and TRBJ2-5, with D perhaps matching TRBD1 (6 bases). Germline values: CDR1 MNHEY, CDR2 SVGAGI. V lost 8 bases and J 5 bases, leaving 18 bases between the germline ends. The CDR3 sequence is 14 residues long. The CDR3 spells CASGTGSARETQYF. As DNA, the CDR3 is TGTGCCAGCGGTACAGGGTCCGCCAGGGAGACCCAGTACTTC.

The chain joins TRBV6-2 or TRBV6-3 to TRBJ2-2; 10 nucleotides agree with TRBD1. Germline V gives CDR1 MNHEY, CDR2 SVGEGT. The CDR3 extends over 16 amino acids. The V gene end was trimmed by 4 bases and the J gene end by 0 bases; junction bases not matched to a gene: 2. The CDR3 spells CASSWGQGSNTGELFF. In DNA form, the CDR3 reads TGTGCCAGCAGTTGGGGACAGGGGTCGAACACCGGGGAGCTGTTTTTT.

The CDR3 region is CATSRAPKREPDTQYF. CDR3 bases: TGTGCCACCAGCAGAGCTCCAAAGCGGGAGCCAGATACGCAGTATTTT. The V and J genes are TRBV15 and TRBJ2-3; 8 nucleotides match TRBD2. This CDR3 region has 16 residues. Germline trimming cut 1 base from V and 4 bases from J; bases unmatched to any gene: 7. The V gene's germline CDR1 is LNHNV and CDR2 YYDKDF (reference sequence). Full variable domain (remainder filled in from reference TRBV15 and TRBJ2-3): DAMVIQNPRYQVTQFGKPVTLSCSQTLNHNVMYWYQQKSSQAPKLLFHYYDKDFNNEADTPDNFQSRRPNTSFCFLDIRSPGLGDTAMYLCATSRAPKREPDTQYFGPGTRLTVL.

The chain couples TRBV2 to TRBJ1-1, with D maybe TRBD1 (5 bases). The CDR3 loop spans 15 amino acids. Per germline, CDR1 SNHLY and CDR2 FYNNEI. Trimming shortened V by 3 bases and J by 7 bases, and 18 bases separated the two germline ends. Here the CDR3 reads CASSDSSAGRGEAFF. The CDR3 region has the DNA TGTGCCAGCAGTGATTCCTCAGCAGGGCGAGGTGAAGCTTTCTTT.

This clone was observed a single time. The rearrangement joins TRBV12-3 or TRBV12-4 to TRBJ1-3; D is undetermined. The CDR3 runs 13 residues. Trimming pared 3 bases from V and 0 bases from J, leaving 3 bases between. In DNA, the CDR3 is TGTGCCAGCAGTTTCGGCTCTGGAAACACCATATATTTT. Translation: CASSFGSGNTIYF.

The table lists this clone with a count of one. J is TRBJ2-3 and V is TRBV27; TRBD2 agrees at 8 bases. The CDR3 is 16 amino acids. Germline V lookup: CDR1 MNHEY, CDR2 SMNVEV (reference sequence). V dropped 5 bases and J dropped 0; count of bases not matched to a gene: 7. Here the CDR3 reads CASSPGLAQSTDTQYF. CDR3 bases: TGTGCCAGCAGTCCCGGACTAGCACAGAGCACAGATACGCAGTATTTT.

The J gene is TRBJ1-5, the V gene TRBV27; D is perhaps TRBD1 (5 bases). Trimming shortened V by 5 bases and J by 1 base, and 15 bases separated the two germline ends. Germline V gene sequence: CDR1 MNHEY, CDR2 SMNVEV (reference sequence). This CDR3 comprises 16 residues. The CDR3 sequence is CASSKTGTVSNQPQHF. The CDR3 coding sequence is TGTGCCAGCAGTAAAACCGGGACTGTAAGCAATCAGCCCCAGCATTTT.

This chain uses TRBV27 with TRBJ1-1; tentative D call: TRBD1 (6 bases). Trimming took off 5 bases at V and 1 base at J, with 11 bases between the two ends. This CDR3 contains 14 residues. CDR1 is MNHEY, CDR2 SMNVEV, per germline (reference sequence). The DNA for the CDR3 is TGTGCCAGCAGTACCGGACAGACGAACACTGAAGCTTTCTTT. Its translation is CASSTGQTNTEAFF.

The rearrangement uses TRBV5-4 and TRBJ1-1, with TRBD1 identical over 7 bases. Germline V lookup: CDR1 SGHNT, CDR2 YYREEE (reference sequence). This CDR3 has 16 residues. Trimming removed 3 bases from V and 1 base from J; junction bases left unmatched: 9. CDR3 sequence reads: CASSSPSDRSNTEAFF. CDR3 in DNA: TGTGCCAGCAGCTCCCCATCGGACAGGTCGAACACTGAAGCTTTCTTT.

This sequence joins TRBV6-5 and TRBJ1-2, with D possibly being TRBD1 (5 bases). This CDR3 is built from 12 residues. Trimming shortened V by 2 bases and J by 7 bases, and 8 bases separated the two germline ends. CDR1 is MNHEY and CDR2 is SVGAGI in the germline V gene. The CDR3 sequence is CASSYRGSGYTF. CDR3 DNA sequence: TGTGCCAGCAGTTACAGGGGTTCTGGCTACACCTTC.

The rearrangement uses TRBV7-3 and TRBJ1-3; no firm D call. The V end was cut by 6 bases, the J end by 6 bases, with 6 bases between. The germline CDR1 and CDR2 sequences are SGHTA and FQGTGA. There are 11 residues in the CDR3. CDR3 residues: CASRHQNTIYF. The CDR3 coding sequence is TGTGCCAGCAGACATCAAAACACCATATATTTT.

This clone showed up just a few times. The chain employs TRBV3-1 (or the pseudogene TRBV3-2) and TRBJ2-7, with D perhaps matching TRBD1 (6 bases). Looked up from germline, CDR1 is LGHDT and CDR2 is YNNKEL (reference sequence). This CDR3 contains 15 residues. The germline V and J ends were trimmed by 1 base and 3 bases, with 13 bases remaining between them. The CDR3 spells CASSQARTVGYEQYF. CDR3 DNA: TGTGCCAGCAGCCAAGCCAGGACAGTCGGCTACGAGCAGTACTTC.

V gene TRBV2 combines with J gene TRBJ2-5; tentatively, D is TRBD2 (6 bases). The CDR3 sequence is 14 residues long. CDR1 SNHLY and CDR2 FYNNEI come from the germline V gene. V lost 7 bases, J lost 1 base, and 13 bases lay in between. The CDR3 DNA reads TGTGCCAGCACCCAAGACGGGAGCCAAGAGACCCAGTACTTC. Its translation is CASTQDGSQETQYF.

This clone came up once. CDR3 sequence reads: CASRGGGGGTGELFF. The DNA of the CDR3 is TGTGCCAGCAGGGGGGGAGGAGGAGGCACCGGGGAGCTGTTTTTT. This sequence joins TRBV7-9 and TRBJ2-2; D is possibly TRBD2 (6 bases). Trimming shortened V by 6 bases and J by 4 bases, and 15 bases separated the two germline ends. This CDR3 has 15 residues. CDR1 and CDR2 (germline): SEHNR, FQNEAQ (reference sequence).

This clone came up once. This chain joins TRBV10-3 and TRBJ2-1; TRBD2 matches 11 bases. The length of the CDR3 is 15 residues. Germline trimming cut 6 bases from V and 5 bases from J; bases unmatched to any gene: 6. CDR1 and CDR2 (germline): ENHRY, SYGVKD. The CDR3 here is CAIRAGTSGHNEQFF. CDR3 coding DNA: TGTGCCATCAGGGCCGGGACTAGCGGACACAATGAGCAGTTCTTC.

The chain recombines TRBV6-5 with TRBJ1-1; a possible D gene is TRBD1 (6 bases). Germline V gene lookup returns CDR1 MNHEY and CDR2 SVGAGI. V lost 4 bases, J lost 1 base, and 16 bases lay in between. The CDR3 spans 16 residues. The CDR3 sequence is CASSFSTGSRNTEAFF. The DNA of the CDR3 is TGTGCCAGCAGTTTCTCTACAGGGAGTAGGAACACTGAAGCTTTCTTT.

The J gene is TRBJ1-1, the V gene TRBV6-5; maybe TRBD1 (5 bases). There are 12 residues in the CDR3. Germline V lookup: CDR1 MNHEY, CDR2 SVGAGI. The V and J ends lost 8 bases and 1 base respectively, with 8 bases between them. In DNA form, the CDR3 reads TGTGCCAGCTTGGGGGGGAACACTGAAGCTTTCTTT. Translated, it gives CASLGGNTEAFF.